Following are 4 T cell receptor beta chains from one sample sequenced in a study of regulatory T cells in long-lasting Graves disease. Time point denoted: newly diagnosed GD, antithyroid drugs for less than 3 months. Extracted RNA from PBMCs served as the source of the TCR library. iRepertoire HTBI primers and Arm-PCR of CDR3 regions built TCR beta libraries. TCRdb ran MiXCR on the multiplex PCR reads and lists one entry per CDR3 protein. This table has around 500,000 distinct CDR3 sequences, about 16% appearing once. These data are also associated with another study on T cells in Graves' hyperthyroidism and ophthalmopathy.

The sequencing used peripheral blood mononuclear cells (PBMCs), collected at new diagnosis, from a patient treated with antithyroid drugs. The receptors were sampled from a woman aged 40-60 years with Graves disease.

The table lists this clonotype with many counts. The chain joins TRBV2 to TRBJ2-6, with TRBD1 matching over 7 bases. Looked up from germline, CDR1 is SNHLY and CDR2 is FYNNEI. V lost 10 bases to trimming and J lost 2 bases; unmatched junction nucleotides: 8. The CDR3 loop spans 15 amino acids. CDR3 nucleotides: TGTGCCAATCGGGACAGCCCGGCTGGGGCCAACGTCCTGACTTTC. It translates to CANRDSPAGANVLTF.

Ten or more counts support this clonotype. The chain carries TRBV5-6 and TRBJ1-2, with D uncertain. The CDR3 is 13 residues long. The V and J ends lost 0 bases and 10 bases respectively, with 13 bases between them. Per the germline V gene, CDR1 is SGHDT and CDR2 is YYEEEE. This CDR3 is CASSLESNSFYTF. CDR3 nucleotide sequence: TGTGCCAGCAGCTTGGAGTCGAACAGCTTCTACACCTTC.

This clonotype was counted at least ten times. This chain links TRBV11-2 with TRBJ2-1; 7 positions agree with TRBD1. This CDR3 is built from 16 residues. From germline, CDR1 is SGHAT and CDR2 FQNNGV. V dropped 5 bases and J dropped 1; count of bases not matched to a gene: 8. The CDR3 DNA reads as TGTGCCAGCAGCCTGATTGGGACAGTGTCCTACAATGAGCAGTTCTTC. Translation: CASSLIGTVSYNEQFF.

The chain uses TRBV2 and TRBJ2-1; D tentatively fits TRBD1 or TRBD2 (5 bases each). V lost 7 bases, J lost 2 bases, and 6 bases lay in between. The germline CDR1 and CDR2 sequences are SNHLY and FYNNEI. This CDR3 has 12 amino acids. DNA of the CDR3: TGTGCCAGCACGGGACCCTACAATGAGCAGTTCTTC. The encoded protein is CASTGPYNEQFF.